Given below is one T cell receptor beta chain in context. The data were taken from a study of blood T cell repertoires in COVID-19. Study in general: Acute-phase and convalescent COVID-19 samples originated in the United States, Italy and Spain. The analysed material was cDNA or gDNA that came from T cells, B-cell-depleted T cells, or PBMCs.

This CDR3 has 15 residues. V was cut by 0 bases and J by 12 bases, with 18 bases left in between. Germline V gene data show CDR1 as LGHNA and CDR2 as YNFKEQ. In the original analysis: Amplification from reference gene primers served as the basis for estimated nucleated cell counts. Produced via immunoSEQ multiplex PCR; TCRdb's table is partial and in-frame only. Clonal size and the V and J genes are those of that table, whereas D and trimming came from the DNA. Of roughly 140,000 clones detected, 80% appear once; the ten largest clones hold roughly 4.7%. The sequenced sample was peripheral blood. This clonotype was sampled from a woman aged 50 to 60 with acute or convalescent COVID-19. The chain recombines TRBV4-2 with TRBJ2-1; D unresolved. Here the CDR3 reads CASSQDIGGAIGQFF. The CDR3 nucleotides read TGTGCCAGCAGCCAAGATATCGGCGGAGCCATTGGGCAGTTCTTC.